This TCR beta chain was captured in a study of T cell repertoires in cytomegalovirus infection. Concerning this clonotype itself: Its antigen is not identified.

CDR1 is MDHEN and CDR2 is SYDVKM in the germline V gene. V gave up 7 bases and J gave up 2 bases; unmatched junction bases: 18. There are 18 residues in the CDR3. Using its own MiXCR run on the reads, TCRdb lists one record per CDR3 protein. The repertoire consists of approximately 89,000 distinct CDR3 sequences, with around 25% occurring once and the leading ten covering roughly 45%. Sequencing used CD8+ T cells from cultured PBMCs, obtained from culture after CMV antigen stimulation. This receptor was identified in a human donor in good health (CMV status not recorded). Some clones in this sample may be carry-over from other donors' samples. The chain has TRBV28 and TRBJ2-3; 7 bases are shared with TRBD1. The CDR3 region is CASTDDRARGLDTDTQYF. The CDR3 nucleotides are TGTGCCAGCACCGACGACAGGGCCCGAGGGTTGGACACAGATACGCAGTATTTT.